This TCR beta chain comes out of a study of CD8 T cells in ankylosing spondylitis. Unmatched junction bases numbered 23, after V lost 1 base and J lost 8 bases. The germline V gene encodes CDR1 SGDLS and CDR2 YYNGEE. This CDR3 contains 20 residues. Quantitative 5'-RACE with molecular barcodes was used to make the TCR beta libraries. TCRdb used MiXCR to reprocess the 5' RACE reads, holding one entry per CDR3 protein. The sample records roughly 180,000 distinct CDR3 sequences, approximately 9.9% being singletons. With regard to this clonotype: What it binds is not known.

Study-wide results and caveats: The authors reported significant enrichment of disease-linked clones in matched ankylosing spondylitis synovial fluid. Characteristic, it appeared, of ankylosing spondylitis blood was a TCR beta motif of several highly homologous variants.

Material for sequencing was blood, either unsorted or a sorted T cell fraction (not recorded which). This clonotype was sampled from a female donor with ankylosing spondylitis or in good health (not recorded which). The V call is TRBV9, the J call TRBJ2-4, with 8 bases identical to TRBD2. The CDR3 loop is CASSVWAGTRYTRLFDIQYF. CDR3 DNA: TGTGCCAGCAGCGTATGGGCCGGGACTAGATACACGAGACTTTTTGACATTCAGTACTTC.